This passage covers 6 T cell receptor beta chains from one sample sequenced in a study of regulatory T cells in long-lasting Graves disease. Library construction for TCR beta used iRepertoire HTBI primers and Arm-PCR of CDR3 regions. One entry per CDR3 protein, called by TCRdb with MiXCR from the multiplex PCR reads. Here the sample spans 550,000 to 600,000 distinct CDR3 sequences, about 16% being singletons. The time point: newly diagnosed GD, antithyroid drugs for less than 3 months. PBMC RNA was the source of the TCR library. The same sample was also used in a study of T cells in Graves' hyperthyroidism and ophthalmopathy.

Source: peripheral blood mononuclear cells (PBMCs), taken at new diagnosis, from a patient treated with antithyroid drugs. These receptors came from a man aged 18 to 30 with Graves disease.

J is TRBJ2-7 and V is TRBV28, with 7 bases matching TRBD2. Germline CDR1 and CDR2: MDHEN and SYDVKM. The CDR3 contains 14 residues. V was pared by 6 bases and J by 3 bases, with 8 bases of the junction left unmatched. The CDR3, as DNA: TGTGCCAGCAGCCGCGGGACTACCAACTACGAGCAGTACTTC. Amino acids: CASSRGTTNYEQYF.

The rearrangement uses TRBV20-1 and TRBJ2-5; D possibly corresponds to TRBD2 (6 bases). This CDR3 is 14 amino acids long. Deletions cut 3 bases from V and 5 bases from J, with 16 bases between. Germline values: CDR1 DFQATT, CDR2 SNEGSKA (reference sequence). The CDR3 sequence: CSARARDGLETQYF. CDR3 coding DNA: TGCAGTGCTAGGGCGCGGGATGGGCTGGAGACCCAGTACTTC.

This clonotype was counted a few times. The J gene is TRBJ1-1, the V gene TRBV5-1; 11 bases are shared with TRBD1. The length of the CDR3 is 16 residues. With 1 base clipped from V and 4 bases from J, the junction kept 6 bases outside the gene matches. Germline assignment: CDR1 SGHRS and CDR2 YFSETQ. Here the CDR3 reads CASSLKDRGLSTEAFF. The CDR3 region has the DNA TGCGCCAGCAGCTTGAAGGACAGGGGGCTCAGCACTGAAGCTTTCTTT.

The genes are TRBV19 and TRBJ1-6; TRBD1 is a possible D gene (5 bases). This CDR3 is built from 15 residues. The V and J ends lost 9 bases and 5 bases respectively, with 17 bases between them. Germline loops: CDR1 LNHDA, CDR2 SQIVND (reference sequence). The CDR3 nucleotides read TGTGCCAGCACAGGCCGGGACGGTAATAATTCACCCCTCCACTTT. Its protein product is CASTGRDGNNSPLHF.

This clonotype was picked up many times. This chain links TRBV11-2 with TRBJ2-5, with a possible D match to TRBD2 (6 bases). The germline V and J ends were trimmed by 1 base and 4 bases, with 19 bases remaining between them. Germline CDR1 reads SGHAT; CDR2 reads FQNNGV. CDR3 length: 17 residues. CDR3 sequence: CASSLGGTGGLGETQYF. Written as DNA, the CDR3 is TGTGCCAGCAGCTTAGGCGGGACCGGTGGGCTAGGAGAGACCCAGTACTTC.

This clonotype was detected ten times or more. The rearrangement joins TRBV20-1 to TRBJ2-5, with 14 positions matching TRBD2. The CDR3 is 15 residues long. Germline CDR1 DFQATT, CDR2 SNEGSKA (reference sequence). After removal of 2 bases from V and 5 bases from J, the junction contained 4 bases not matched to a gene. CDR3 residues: CSARPRTSGRETQYF. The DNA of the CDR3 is TGCAGTGCTAGACCCAGGACTAGCGGGAGGGAGACCCAGTACTTC.